The 14 T cell receptor beta chains presented below share a single source sample, sequenced in a study of T cells in Graves' hyperthyroidism and ophthalmopathy (dated by TCRdb to the late 2010s). Libraries were constructed by multiplex PCR. The reads were generated on an Illumina HiSeq 2000. The TCR beta CDR3 regions were amplified from RNA transcripts. A first-round RT-PCR of the TCR CDR3 used the HTBI primer set with the Qiagen OneStep RT-PCR kit. TCRdb reprocessed the public reads (quality trimming at Q25 with fastp, clone calling with MiXCR) and kept in-frame beta chains. Every entry covers one CDR3 protein and lists the most common genes and DNA from its rows. The sample table holds hundreds of thousands of distinct CDR3 sequences, of which 14% were seen once. The ten largest account for about 9.4% of the sample. Sequenced material: blood. All receptors come from a woman under 30 with Graves' hyperthyroidism.

The V and J genes are TRBV5-1 and TRBJ2-7; D is possibly TRBD1 or TRBD2 (5 bases each). Trimming stripped 4 bases from V and 0 bases from J, with 11 bases between. The CDR3 spans 14 residues. Germline-derived CDR1 and CDR2 are SGHRS and YFSETQ. CDR3 residues: CASSARGDSYEQYF. In DNA, the CDR3 is TGCGCCAGCAGCGCACGGGGCGACTCCTACGAGCAGTACTTC. Drawing the rest from reference TRBV5-1 and TRBJ2-7, the complete variable domain is KAGVTQTPRYLIKTRGQQVTLSCSPISGHRSVSWYQQTPGQGLQFLFEYFSETQRNKGNFPGRFSGRQFSNSRSEMNVSTLELGDSALYLCASSARGDSYEQYFGPGTRLTVT.

This clonotype came up a few times. The genes are TRBV5-1 and TRBJ2-7; 10 bases line up with TRBD2. V dropped 1 base and J dropped 2; count of bases not matched to a gene: 3. Germline V gene lookup returns CDR1 SGHRS and CDR2 YFSETQ. This CDR3 contains 15 residues. The CDR3 bases are TGCGCCAGCAGCTTGCTTACTAGCGGGACCTACGAGCAGTACTTC. Residues: CASSLLTSGTYEQYF.

This clonotype was counted at least ten times. For the CDR3, the DNA is TGTGCCAGCAGCTTAGCAGGGTATCGCCGCGACGAGCAGTACTTC. Protein: CASSLAGYRRDEQYF. The J gene is TRBJ2-7, the V gene TRBV7-9; D call uncertain. The CDR3 loop spans 15 amino acids. Per germline, CDR1 SEHNR and CDR2 FQNEAQ (reference sequence). V was cut by 0 bases and J by 5 bases, with 14 bases left in between.

This clonotype has a count of ten or more. The chain links TRBV27 to TRBJ2-3; 7 positions agree with TRBD2. V was clipped by 4 bases and J by 2 bases; unmatched bases: 6. Germline CDR1 is MNHEY and CDR2 is SMNVEV (reference sequence). The length of the CDR3 is 15 residues. The DNA of the CDR3 is TGTGCCAGCAGTTCGGGGACTACCTCCACAGATACGCAGTATTTT. Translation gives CASSSGTTSTDTQYF.

This clonotype was counted many times. V usage is TRBV5-4 and J usage is TRBJ2-5; TRBD1 matches at 8 bases. Germline V gives CDR1 SGHNT, CDR2 YYREEE (reference sequence). J gave up 0 bases and V 3 bases, and 4 bases lay outside the gene matches. The CDR3 is 15 amino acids. CDR3: CASSWTGFNQETQYF. The DNA of the CDR3 is TGTGCCAGCAGCTGGACAGGGTTCAACCAAGAGACCCAGTACTTC.

In this sample, this clonotype turned up a few times. The gene calls are TRBV6-1 and TRBJ2-7; D not certain. V was shortened by 6 bases and J by 6 bases, with 15 bases between the two germline ends. The germline CDR1 and CDR2 sequences are MNHNS and SASEGT. This CDR3 has 13 residues. CDR3 residues: CASRDETWVEQYF. CDR3 DNA: TGTGCCAGCAGAGACGAAACGTGGGTCGAGCAGTACTTC.

This clonotype showed up many times. V is TRBV10-3 and J is TRBJ1-1; D is unresolved. The CDR3 covers 14 residues. V lost 5 bases and J lost 1, with 11 bases in between. CDR1 and CDR2 from the germline V gene are ENHRY and SYGVKD. The CDR3 sequence is CAISLQQSNTEAFF. The CDR3, as DNA: TGTGCCATCAGTTTACAGCAATCGAACACTGAAGCTTTCTTT.

This clonotype showed up many times. J is TRBJ2-3 and V is TRBV6-2 or TRBV6-3; D gene unclear. The germline CDR1 and CDR2 sequences are MNHEY and SVGEGT. Trimming left V 2 bases short and J 2 bases short, with 5 bases between. The length of the CDR3 is 13 residues. CDR3 amino acids: CASSYSYTDTQYF. CDR3 coding DNA: TGTGCCAGCAGTTACAGCTACACAGATACGCAGTATTTT.

This clonotype was seen repeatedly, ten times or more. This sequence joins TRBV2 and TRBJ2-5; D remains unclear. V lost 7 bases and J lost 3, with 12 bases in between. Germline values: CDR1 SNHLY, CDR2 FYNNEI. This CDR3 is 13 amino acids long. The CDR3 here is CASMRNPEETQYF. CDR3 nucleotide sequence: TGTGCCAGCATGAGAAATCCCGAAGAGACCCAGTACTTC.

This clonotype has a count of ten or more. The chain links TRBV7-9 to TRBJ2-7, with D unresolved. The CDR3 loop spans 13 amino acids. Germline CDR1 reads SEHNR; CDR2 reads FQNEAQ (reference sequence). V was cut by 6 bases and J by 2 bases, with 11 bases left in between. The CDR3 DNA sequence: TGTGCCAGCAGGTCTGGCGAACCCTACGAGCAGTACTTC. It encodes CASRSGEPYEQYF.

This clonotype was detected ten times or more. The CDR3 sequence is CASSSTVSNQPQHF. The CDR3, as DNA: TGTGCCAGCAGTTCGACAGTTAGCAATCAGCCCCAGCATTTT. V gene TRBV28 combines with J gene TRBJ1-5, with D possibly matching TRBD1 (5 bases). Germline loops: CDR1 MDHEN, CDR2 SYDVKM. The V end lost 4 bases, the J end lost 0 bases, and 7 bases lay between the germline ends. This CDR3 comprises 14 residues.

In nucleotides, the CDR3 is TGCGCCAGCAGCCAAGATTTGGCCCTAGACAATGAGCAGTACTTC. It encodes CASSQDLALDNEQYF. The chain combines TRBV4-1 with TRBJ2-1, with D uncertain. The J call may be in error: the DNA end matches TRBJ2-7 better. Germline V gives CDR1 MGHRA, CDR2 YSYEKL. The CDR3 is made up of 15 amino acids.

This chain connects TRBV7-8 to TRBJ2-1; 10 nucleotides match TRBD2. This CDR3 region has 17 residues. Germline V lookup: CDR1 SGHVS, CDR2 FQNEAQ. With 4 bases clipped from V and 4 bases from J, the junction kept 10 bases outside the gene matches. CDR3 region: CASSSLAGVGAYNEQFF. CDR3 DNA sequence: TGTGCCAGCAGCTCTCTAGCGGGAGTCGGGGCTTACAATGAGCAGTTCTTC.

In this sample, this clonotype turned up a few times. V gene TRBV5-5 combines with J gene TRBJ2-2, with unresolved D. Per the germline V gene, CDR1 is SGHKS and CDR2 is YYEKEE (reference sequence). CDR3 size: 15 residues. V lost 0 bases to trimming and J lost 0 bases, with 6 bases between them. For the CDR3, the DNA is TGTGCCAGCAGCTTGGACTCTTCGAACACCGGGGAGCTGTTTTTT. Its protein is CASSLDSSNTGELFF.